This T cell receptor (beta chain) is from a study of shared clonotypes between healthy human individuals. This clone showed up just a few times. Its antigen is not known. Study findings and constraints: Shared across a handful of donors were about 4.8% of the naive CD4 clonotypes.

When replicate PCRs were run on sorted subsets, they used about 200 ng DNA, some 30,000 T cell genomes. Assay used: immunoSEQ multiplex PCR; TCRdb lists only in-frame clones, some missing. The table has millions of clones, roughly 94% seen once; the top ten hold 0.85% to 1.3%. Naive CD8 cells lacked CD45RO, underwent positive selection for CCR7 and left out terminally differentiated effector memory CD45RA+ cells. The sequencing sample was made of naive CD8+ T cells sorted from blood. This TCR was sampled from a young man in good health.

CDR3 region: CASSGQGLKNYEKLFF. The CDR3 nucleotides read TGTGCCAGCAGTGGACAGGGGTTGAAAAACTATGAAAAACTGTTTTTT. The chain recombines TRBV2 with TRBJ1-4, with TRBD1 identical over 8 bases. This CDR3 has 16 amino acids. Germline CDR1 is SNHLY and CDR2 is FYNNEI. Trimming took 4 bases from V and 6 from J; bases not matched to a gene: 10.